This note documents a single T cell receptor beta chain sequence. This sample was taken from a study of shared clonotypes between healthy human individuals. In the study overall: CD4 naive cells filled three plates per donor, CD4 memory three, CD8 naive two and CD8 memory one.

Each sorted subset replicate got 200 ng genomic DNA, roughly 30,000 genomes. Generated by immunoSEQ multiplex PCR, the TCRdb table keeps only in-frame clones and is missing some. Of about 980,000 clones listed, 76% are singletons. Germline V gives CDR1 MNHEY, CDR2 SMNVEV (reference sequence). V lost 7 bases to trimming and J lost 5 bases; unmatched junction nucleotides: 14. CDR3 length: 17 residues. The origin of this receptor is a man aged 18 to 29 in good health. V is TRBV27 and J is TRBJ2-5; TRBD1 matches 12 bases. The sample taken for sequencing was memory CD4+ T cells sorted from blood. Subset: CD45RA-negative fraction. CDR3 loop: CASTSWAGTGGRETQYF. The CDR3 DNA reads as TGTGCCAGCACCTCATGGGCCGGGACAGGGGGCCGGGAGACCCAGTACTTC.